This T cell receptor (beta chain) derives from a study of T cells in Graves' hyperthyroidism and ophthalmopathy. At the level of the study: Blood from the periphery was taken at initial diagnosis, before any treatment.

Study-wide results and caveats: Using 13 V-J features, a model discriminated ophthalmopathy from stable hyperthyroidism. Most clonotypes that expanded in the thyroid above 0.001 also showed up in blood.

Clinical symptoms, serum thyroxine, TRAb, thyroid ultrasound and orbital computed tomography established diagnosis. The sample holds many counts of this clonotype. Its target is unknown. There are 16 residues in the CDR3. From germline, CDR1 is MNHEY and CDR2 SMNVEV (reference sequence). V was clipped by 8 bases and J by 1 base; unmatched bases: 9. Regions amplified from RNA transcripts were the TCR beta CDR3 regions. In the first-round RT-PCR of the TCR CDR3, the HTBI primer set was used. TCRdb re-called the multiplex PCR reads through MiXCR, storing one row per CDR3 protein. This table holds approximately 690,000 distinct CDR3 sequences, 20% to 25% found once.

The specimen sequenced was blood. This receptor was obtained from a man aged 25 to 40 with Graves' ophthalmopathy. The J gene is TRBJ2-3, the V gene TRBV27; 10 bases are a match to TRBD1. The CDR3 sequence: CASGRQGARGTDTQYF. The CDR3 region has the DNA TGTGCCAGCGGGAGACAGGGGGCGCGGGGCACAGATACGCAGTATTTT.